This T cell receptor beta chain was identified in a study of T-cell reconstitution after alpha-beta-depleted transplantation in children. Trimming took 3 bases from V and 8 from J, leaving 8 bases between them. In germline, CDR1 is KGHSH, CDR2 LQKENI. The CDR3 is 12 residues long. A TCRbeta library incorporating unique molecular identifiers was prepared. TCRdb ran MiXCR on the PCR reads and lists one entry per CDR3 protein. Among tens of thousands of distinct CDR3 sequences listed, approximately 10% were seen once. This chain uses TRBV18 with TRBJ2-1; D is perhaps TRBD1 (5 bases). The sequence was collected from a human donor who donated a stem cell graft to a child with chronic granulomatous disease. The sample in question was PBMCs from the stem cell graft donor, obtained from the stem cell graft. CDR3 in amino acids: CASSPRDDEQFF. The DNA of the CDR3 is TGTGCCAGCTCACCCAGGGATGATGAGCAGTTCTTC.